Each of the 29 T cell receptor beta chains below was sequenced from the same sample in a study of blood T cell repertoires in COVID-19. Data came from immunoSEQ multiplex PCR; TCRdb stores just in-frame clones and leaves some out. The sample includes fewer than 65,000 clones, approximately 84% of them seen just once. Sequencing used peripheral blood. Source of these receptors: a man between 60 and 75 years old with acute or convalescent COVID-19.

The chain carries TRBV12-3 or TRBV12-4 and TRBJ1-1; tentative D call: TRBD1 (5 bases). Trimming pared 4 bases from V and 5 bases from J, leaving 11 bases between. The CDR3 extends over 13 amino acids. In DNA, the CDR3 is TGTGCCAGCAGTTCTCCCAGGGCGACTGAAGCTTTCTTT. It is translated as CASSSPRATEAFF.

This clone has a handful of counts. The chain is built from TRBV12-3 or TRBV12-4 and TRBJ2-1; 7 bases agree with TRBD1. Trimming removed 3 bases from V and 13 bases from J; junction bases left unmatched: 6. This CDR3 has 12 residues. CDR3 in DNA: TGTGCCAGCAGTTTCACCCGGGACAGTCAGTTCTTC. Its protein is CASSFTRDSQFF.

This chain uses TRBV4-1 with TRBJ1-3; D uncertain. The CDR3 has 15 residues. From germline, CDR1 is MGHRA and CDR2 YSYEKL. Trimming stripped 3 bases from V and 2 bases from J, with 11 bases between. CDR3 sequence reads: CASSQNSSPGNTIYF. CDR3 sequence (DNA): TGCGCCAGCAGCCAGAACAGTTCCCCTGGAAACACCATATATTTT.

J is TRBJ2-1 and V is TRBV7-6; TRBD1 matches at 7 bases. This CDR3 comprises 16 residues. V shed 5 bases, J shed 0 bases, and the junction held 7 bases outside the gene matches. Per germline, CDR1 SGHVS and CDR2 FNYEAQ. CDR3 coding DNA: TGTGCCAGCAGCCCTAGGGGACAGAGCTCCTACAATGAGCAGTTCTTC. Its protein is CASSPRGQSSYNEQFF.

In regard to this clone: At one of its ends the junction is not consistent with the germline gene, which may arise from a read error. J is TRBJ2-5 and V is TRBV6-5, with unresolved D. The CDR3 spans 14 residues. CDR1 is MNHEY and CDR2 is SVGAGI in the germline V gene. CDR3 sequence: CASSYERSGETRYF. DNA for the CDR3: TGTGCCAGCAGTTACGAGAGAAGTGGAGAGACCCGGTACTTC.

CDR3 protein: CASSLRFNEKLFF. The CDR3 DNA sequence: TGTGCCAGCAGCTTACGGTTTAATGAAAAACTGTTTTTT. This chain joins TRBV11-2 and TRBJ1-4; D gene unclear. The CDR3 has 13 residues. The V gene's germline CDR1 is SGHAT and CDR2 FQNNGV. V lost 2 bases and J lost 4, with 5 bases in between.

V and J are TRBV12-3 or TRBV12-4 and TRBJ1-1; TRBD1 matches at 8 bases. The CDR3 consists of 13 residues. J lost 1 base, V lost 10 bases, and 5 bases had no gene match. In DNA form, the CDR3 reads TGTGCCACCAGGACAGGGAGGAACACTGAAGCTTTCTTT. As protein: CATRTGRNTEAFF.

V usage is TRBV5-4 and J usage is TRBJ2-5; tentative D call: TRBD2 (6 bases). Germline V lookup: CDR1 SGHNT, CDR2 YYREEE (reference sequence). The CDR3 has 14 residues. V was clipped by 2 bases and J by 4 bases, with 12 bases between them. The CDR3 DNA follows: TGTGCCAGCAGCTTTGGAGGGGTGCGAGAGACCCAGTACTTC. Translating gives CASSFGGVRETQYF.

V is TRBV7-9 and J is TRBJ1-6, with TRBD1 matching over 7 bases. J was trimmed by 12 bases and V by 0 bases; bases with no gene match: 2. Per the germline V gene, CDR1 is SEHNR and CDR2 is FQNEAQ (reference sequence). The CDR3 sequence is 13 residues long. CDR3 coding DNA: TGTGCCAGCAGCTTAGCACAGGGGATACCCCTCCACTTT. This codes for CASSLAQGIPLHF.

This chain links TRBV27 with TRBJ1-1, with TRBD1 identical over 7 bases. V was pared by 5 bases and J by 0 bases, with 6 bases of the junction left unmatched. This CDR3 contains 15 residues. Germline assignment: CDR1 MNHEY and CDR2 SMNVEV (reference sequence). The CDR3 loop reads CASSKDRVMNTEAFF. The DNA for the CDR3 is TGTGCCAGCAGTAAAGACAGGGTCATGAACACTGAAGCTTTCTTT.

This clone qualifies as medium-sized. The J gene is TRBJ2-7, the V gene TRBV19, with 9 positions matching TRBD1. The V gene end was trimmed by 5 bases and the J gene end by 0 bases; junction bases not matched to a gene: 14. The CDR3 totals 18 residues. CDR1 is LNHDA, CDR2 SQIVND, per germline (reference sequence). CDR3 bases: TGTGCCAGTAGTCTCCGGCCGGGACAGGGAAATTTCTCCTACGAGCAGTACTTC. Its translation is CASSLRPGQGNFSYEQYF.

The CDR3 loop reads CASTGGTYTEAFF. The CDR3 DNA is TGTGCCAGCACCGGGGGGACATACACTGAAGCTTTCTTT. This rearrangement joins TRBV2 to TRBJ1-1; D may be TRBD1 (6 bases). This CDR3 has 13 amino acids. V lost 7 bases to trimming and J lost 3 bases, with 12 bases between them. CDR1 SNHLY and CDR2 FYNNEI come from the germline V gene.

V gene TRBV4-1 combines with J gene TRBJ2-2; 8 nucleotides agree with TRBD2. V shed 3 bases and J 1 base; nucleotides not matched to a gene: 4. The CDR3 loop spans 16 amino acids. Germline V CDR1 and CDR2: MGHRA, YSYEKL. CDR3: CASSQQGLVNTGELFF. CDR3 nucleotides: TGCGCCAGCAGCCAGCAGGGACTAGTGAACACCGGGGAGCTGTTTTTT.

The rearrangement joins TRBV2 to TRBJ1-6; D call uncertain. V was clipped by 3 bases and J by 7 bases, with 7 bases between them. The CDR3 sequence is 13 residues long. CDR1 and CDR2 (germline): SNHLY, FYNNEI. In DNA, the CDR3 is TGTGCCAGCAGTGAGGAGCAAAATTCACCCCTCCACTTT. Translation: CASSEEQNSPLHF.

The rearrangement uses TRBV4-1 and TRBJ2-3; 11 nucleotides line up with TRBD1. V dropped 4 bases and J dropped 6; count of bases not matched to a gene: 3. The CDR3 is made up of 14 amino acids. Germline V gene data show CDR1 as MGHRA and CDR2 as YSYEKL. The CDR3 sequence is CASSPGQGADTQYF. The CDR3 DNA sequence: TGCGCCAGCAGCCCCGGACAGGGGGCGGATACGCAGTATTTT.

The chain is built from TRBV28 and TRBJ2-1, with a weak D call TRBD1 (6 bases). Per the germline V gene, CDR1 is MDHEN and CDR2 is SYDVKM. The CDR3 runs 15 residues. Trimming removed 0 bases from V and 4 bases from J, with 10 bases in between. The DNA of the CDR3 is TGTGCCAGCAGTTTATGGGAAGGACAGTACAATGAGCAGTTCTTC. This gives the protein CASSLWEGQYNEQFF.

This chain connects TRBV5-6 to TRBJ1-1, with D perhaps matching TRBD1 (5 bases). V lost 0 bases and J lost 0, with 12 bases in between. The length of the CDR3 is 16 residues. Per the germline V gene, CDR1 is SGHDT and CDR2 is YYEEEE. CDR3 DNA: TGTGCCAGCAGCTTGGATAGGACACGGATGAACACTGAAGCTTTCTTT. Translation gives CASSLDRTRMNTEAFF.

The chain employs TRBV12-1 and TRBJ2-1; the table's D call, TRBD2, was not checked against the DNA. TRBV12-1 is tagged as a pseudogene. The CDR3 runs 23 residues. The CDR3, as DNA: TGTGCCAGCCCACTAGCGGGACCCCTGTACAATGAGCAGTGGGACGGACCCTACAATGAGCAGTTCTTC. Translating it yields CASPLAGPLYNEQWDGPYNEQFF.

This clone was found once. The J gene is TRBJ1-5, the V gene TRBV19; tentative D call: TRBD1 (5 bases). Trimming cost V 6 bases and J 2 bases, with 5 bases left between them. The CDR3 has 12 amino acids. Per the germline V gene, CDR1 is LNHDA and CDR2 is SQIVND (reference sequence). The DNA for the CDR3 is TGTGCCAGTAGACAGGGCAATCAGCCCCAGCATTTT. It specifies CASRQGNQPQHF. The whole variable domain, remainder taken from reference TRBV19 and TRBJ1-5, is DGGITQSPKYLFRKEGQNVTLSCEQNLNHDAMYWYRQDPGQGLRLIYYSQIVNDFQKGDIAEGYSVSREKKESFPLTVTSAQKNPTAFYLCASRQGNQPQHFGDGTRLSIL.

This rearrangement joins TRBV7-3 to TRBJ1-6; D is unclear. The V gene's germline CDR1 is SGHTA and CDR2 FQGTGA. V lost 5 bases and J 10 bases, leaving 12 bases between the germline ends. There are 13 residues in the CDR3. CDR3 nucleotides: TGTGCCAGCAGCCTCCTAAGATTATCACCCCTCCACTTT. This translates into CASSLLRLSPLHF.

This chain uses TRBV20-1 with TRBJ1-1, with TRBD1 matching 9 bases. CDR1 is DFQATT and CDR2 is SNEGSKA in the germline V gene (reference sequence). This CDR3 has 16 residues. The J segment lost 8 bases and the V segment lost 3 bases, leaving 16 bases of the junction unmatched. CDR3 bases: TGCAGTGCTAGTTTAGGGACAGGGAGGGTAGCCCCCGAAGCTTTCTTT. As protein: CSASLGTGRVAPEAFF.

Only one count was recorded for this clone. This rearrangement joins TRBV23-1 to TRBJ2-1, with D possibly TRBD2 on 6 matching bases. TRBV23-1 is known as an ORF, though its function is uncertain. The CDR3 spans 13 residues. Trimming took 6 bases from V and 8 from J, leaving 14 bases between them. The CDR3 DNA sequence: TGCGCCAGCAGGGGGCACGGGGAGGATGAGCAGTTCTTC. Translated, it gives CASRGHGEDEQFF.

The chain combines TRBV4-2 with TRBJ1-2; TRBD1 matches at 12 bases. Germline V lookup: CDR1 LGHNA, CDR2 YNFKEQ. This CDR3 contains 19 residues. The ends lost 0 bases at V and 7 bases at J; junction bases unmatched: 15. The CDR3 here is CASSQDPIGRGTGGPGYTF. In DNA, the CDR3 is TGTGCCAGCAGCCAAGACCCCATTGGGAGGGGGACAGGGGGCCCTGGCTACACCTTC.

By sample share, this clone is medium-sized. The chain has TRBV4-2 and TRBJ2-7, with 10 bases identical to TRBD2. The V and J ends lost 1 base and 3 bases, in that order; junction bases with no gene match: 3. This CDR3 has 15 residues. From germline, CDR1 is LGHNA and CDR2 YNFKEQ. Here the CDR3 reads CASSQVASGGYEQYF. The DNA for the CDR3 is TGTGCCAGCAGCCAAGTCGCTAGCGGGGGCTACGAGCAGTACTTC.

The chain combines TRBV19 with TRBJ1-1, with 9 bases matching TRBD1. Looked up from germline, CDR1 is LNHDA and CDR2 is SQIVND (reference sequence). J gave up 1 base and V 6 bases, and 9 bases lay outside the gene matches. The CDR3 spans 16 residues. The CDR3 sequence: CASSQDRGVWNTEAFF. CDR3 DNA sequence: TGTGCCAGTAGCCAGGACAGGGGAGTTTGGAACACTGAAGCTTTCTTT.

This clone was observed once. V gene TRBV15 combines with J gene TRBJ2-2; D is perhaps TRBD1 (6 bases). Trimming took off 4 bases at V and 9 bases at J, with 12 bases between the two ends. There are 13 residues in the CDR3. The germline V gene encodes CDR1 LNHNV and CDR2 YYDKDF (reference sequence). CDR3 in amino acids: CATSKGTSRELFF. The CDR3 nucleotides read TGTGCCACCAGCAAAGGGACATCACGGGAGCTGTTTTTT.

This chain links TRBV11-2 with TRBJ1-2; 7 bases line up with TRBD1. The CDR3 extends over 13 amino acids. Losses at the gene ends were 4 bases for V and 3 bases for J; bases not matched to a gene: 2. Germline V gene data show CDR1 as SGHAT and CDR2 as FQNNGV. CDR3 sequence (DNA): TGTGCCAGCAGCTCGACAGGGTACTATGGCTACACCTTC. Residues: CASSSTGYYGYTF. Together with reference TRBV11-2 and TRBJ1-2, the CDR3 gives the full variable domain: EAGVAQSPRYKIIEKRQSVAFWCNPISGHATLYWYQQILGQGPKLLIQFQNNGVVDDSQLPKDRFSAERLKGVDSTLKIQPAKLEDSAVYLCASSSTGYYGYTFGSGTRLTVV.

This chain uses TRBV5-1 with TRBJ1-1; a possible D gene is TRBD1 (5 bases). Germline assignment: CDR1 SGHRS and CDR2 YFSETQ. This CDR3 is 16 amino acids long. V lost 4 bases and J lost 1, with 17 bases in between. CDR3 sequence: CASSPAASGANTEAFF. In DNA form, the CDR3 reads TGCGCCAGCAGCCCAGCAGCTTCTGGGGCGAACACTGAAGCTTTCTTT.

The genes are TRBV15 and TRBJ1-5, with 7 bases matching TRBD1. Germline lookup yields CDR1 LNHNV and CDR2 YYDKDF (reference sequence). The CDR3 spans 16 residues. The ends lost 1 base at V and 6 bases at J; junction bases unmatched: 9. The chain's CDR3 is CATSRVTTGASQPQHF. The CDR3 coding sequence is TGTGCCACCAGCAGAGTGACAACAGGGGCGAGTCAGCCCCAGCATTTT.